The source of this T cell receptor (beta chain) is a study of blood T cell repertoires in COVID-19. Turning to the study itself: The samples span acute and convalescent COVID-19 from the United States, Italy and Spain. T cells, B-cell-depleted T cells, or PBMCs supplied cDNA or gDNA.

The data were produced by immunoSEQ multiplex PCR, yet TCRdb's version contains in-frame clones alone and is incomplete. The sample contains about 53,000 clones, 86% of which appear only once. V shed 6 bases, J shed 2 bases, and the junction held 4 bases outside the gene matches. Per germline, CDR1 KGHSH and CDR2 LQKENI. The CDR3 sequence is 14 residues long. This clone came up once. The rearrangement uses TRBV18 and TRBJ1-1; 9 nucleotides agree with TRBD1. This sequence was found in a man older than 75 with acute or convalescent COVID-19. The sample comprised peripheral blood. The DNA of the CDR3 is TGTGCCAGCTCGCAGGGACAGGGAAACACTGAAGCTTTCTTT. Encoded protein: CASSQGQGNTEAFF.